This T cell receptor (beta chain) emerged from a study of blood T cells in healthy people across ages. Whole-study context: Researchers report that template switching captured about one barcoded beta molecule per two T cells.

A J-beta primer mix and a sample-barcoded 5' primer were used in a second PCR of about 7 to 12 cycles. Each CDR3 protein gets one entry after TCRdb re-called the 5' RACE reads with MiXCR. Of some 930,000 distinct CDR3 sequences listed, almost 30% are singletons. Points from the study as a whole: Across the age range, TCR beta diversity per million T cells fell in a roughly linear way. Since the PBMCs were unsorted, naive and antigen-experienced cells could not be conclusively compared.

The CDR3 has 13 amino acids. In germline, CDR1 is MNHNS, CDR2 SASEGT. With 6 bases removed from V and 2 bases from J, the gap between germline ends came to 9 bases. PBMCs were isolated at a quantity of at least 6 million per sample. A word on this clonotype: Its antigen is as yet unknown.

These data are also associated with another study on T cells of mothers and their children.

The rearrangement joins TRBV6-1 to TRBJ2-3; unclear D gene. This clonotype originated in a woman aged 40 to 50 in good health. The sequenced sample was blood. The CDR3, as DNA: TGTGCCAGCAGCGGTGAACCCACAGATACGCAGTATTTT. It encodes CASSGEPTDTQYF.